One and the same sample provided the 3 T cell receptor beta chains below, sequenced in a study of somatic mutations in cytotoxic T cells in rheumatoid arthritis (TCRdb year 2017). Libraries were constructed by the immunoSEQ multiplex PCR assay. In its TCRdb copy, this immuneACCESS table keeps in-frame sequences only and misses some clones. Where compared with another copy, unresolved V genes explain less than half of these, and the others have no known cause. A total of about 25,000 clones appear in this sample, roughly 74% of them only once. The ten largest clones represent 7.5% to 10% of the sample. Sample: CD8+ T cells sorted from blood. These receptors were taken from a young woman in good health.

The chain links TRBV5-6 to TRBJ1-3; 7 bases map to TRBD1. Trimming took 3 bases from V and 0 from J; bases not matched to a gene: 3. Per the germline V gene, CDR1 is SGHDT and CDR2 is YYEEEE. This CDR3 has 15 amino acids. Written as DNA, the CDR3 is TGTGCCAGCAGCTACCCAGGGGGCTCTGGAAACACCATATATTTT. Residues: CASSYPGGSGNTIYF.

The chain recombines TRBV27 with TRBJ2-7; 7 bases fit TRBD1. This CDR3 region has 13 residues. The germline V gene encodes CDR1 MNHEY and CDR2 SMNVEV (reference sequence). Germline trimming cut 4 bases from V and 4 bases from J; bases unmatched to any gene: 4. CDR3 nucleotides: TGTGCCAGCAGTTCTGACAGGGATTACGAGCAGTACGTC. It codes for CASSSDRDYEQYV.

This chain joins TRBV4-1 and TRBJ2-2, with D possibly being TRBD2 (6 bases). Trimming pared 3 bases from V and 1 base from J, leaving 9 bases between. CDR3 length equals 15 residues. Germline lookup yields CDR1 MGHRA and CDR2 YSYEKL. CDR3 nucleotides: TGCGCCAGCAGCCATCGACTAGTGAACACCGGGGAGCTGTTTTTT. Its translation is CASSHRLVNTGELFF.